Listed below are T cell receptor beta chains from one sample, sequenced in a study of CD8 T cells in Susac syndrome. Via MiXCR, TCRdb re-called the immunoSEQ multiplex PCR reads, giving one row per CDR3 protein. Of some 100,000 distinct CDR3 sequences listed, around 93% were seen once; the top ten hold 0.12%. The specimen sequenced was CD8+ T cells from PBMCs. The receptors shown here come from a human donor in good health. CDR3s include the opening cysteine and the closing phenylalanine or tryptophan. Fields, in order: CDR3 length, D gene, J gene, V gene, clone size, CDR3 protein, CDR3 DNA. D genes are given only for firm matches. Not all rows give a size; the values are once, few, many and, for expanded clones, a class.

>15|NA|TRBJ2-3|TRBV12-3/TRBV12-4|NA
CASSSSGVSADTQYF
TGTGCCAGCAGTTCTTCCGGCGTCAGTGCAGATACGCAGTATTTT
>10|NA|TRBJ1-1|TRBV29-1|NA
CSAEDTEAFF
TGCAGCGCCGAGGACACTGAAGCTTTCTTT
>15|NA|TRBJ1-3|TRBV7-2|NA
CASSPGRSGRNTIYF
TGTGCCAGCAGCCCCGGTAGGAGTGGAAGGAACACCATATATTTT
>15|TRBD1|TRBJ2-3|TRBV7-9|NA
CASSVRQGVTDTQYF
TGTGCCAGCAGCGTCCGACAGGGGGTAACAGATACGCAGTATTTT
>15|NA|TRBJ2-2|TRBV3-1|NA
CASSLALATAGELFF
TGTGCCAGCAGCCTCGCCCTAGCGACCGCCGGGGAGCTGTTTTTT
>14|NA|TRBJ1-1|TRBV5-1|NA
CASSYKGTPTGAFF
TGCGCCAGCAGCTACAAGGGGACGCCCACTGGAGCTTTCTTT
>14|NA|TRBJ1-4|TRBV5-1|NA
CASSLDRQNEKLFF
TGCGCCAGCAGCTTGGACAGACAGAATGAAAAACTGTTTTTT
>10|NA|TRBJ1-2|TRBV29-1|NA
CSVGAEGYTF
TGCAGCGTTGGGGCAGAGGGCTACACCTTC
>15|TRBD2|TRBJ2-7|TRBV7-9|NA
CASSLVTGLSYEQYF
TGTGCCAGCAGCTTAGTGACGGGACTATCCTACGAGCAGTACTTC
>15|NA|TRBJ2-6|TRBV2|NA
CATRGRLRGANVLTF
TGTGCCACACGGGGACGGCTGCGGGGGGCCAACGTCCTGACTTTC
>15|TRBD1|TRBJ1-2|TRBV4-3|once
CASSQVARGTEAYTF
TGCGCCAGCAGCCAAGTGGCGCGTGGGACAGAGGCCTACACCTTC